The 20 T cell receptor beta chains in this list originate from one sample, sequenced in a study of blood T cell repertoires in COVID-19. Assay: immunoSEQ multiplex PCR; the TCRdb copy retains only in-frame clones and omits some. Of about 220,000 clones listed, roughly 85% were seen once; the top ten hold about 2.4%. The sequenced material came from peripheral blood. The receptors here all came from a woman aged 70-85 years with COVID-19, enrolled during active disease.

The V and J genes are TRBV11-2 and TRBJ2-2, with 10 bases lining up with TRBD2. The CDR3 contains 19 residues. The V and J ends lost 0 bases and 1 base, in that order; junction bases with no gene match: 8. Per germline, CDR1 SGHAT and CDR2 FQNNGV. For the CDR3, the DNA is TGTGCCAGCAGCTTAGAAGGTAGCGGGGGGATCATGAACACCGGGGAGCTGTTTTTT. Protein: CASSLEGSGGIMNTGELFF.

This chain uses TRBV4-3 with TRBJ2-3; D ambiguous. Germline CDR1 reads LGHNA; CDR2 reads YSLEER. The ends were cut back, 5 bases at V and 4 bases at J, with 13 bases in the middle. The CDR3 contains 14 residues. CDR3 coding DNA: TGCGCCAGCAGCGACCAGACACCGCCAGATACGCAGTATTTT. Encoded protein: CASSDQTPPDTQYF.

This clone was counted once. This chain links TRBV29-1 with TRBJ1-1; D gene uncertain. Germline V gene sequence: CDR1 SQVTM, CDR2 ANQGSEA. The CDR3 is made up of 13 amino acids. Trimming stripped 4 bases from V and 2 bases from J, with 11 bases between. The CDR3 spells CSVGRALNTEAFF. The DNA for the CDR3 is TGCAGCGTTGGGCGGGCCTTAAACACTGAAGCTTTCTTT.

The J gene is TRBJ2-6, the V gene TRBV25-1; the match to TRBD1 covers 9 bases. V was clipped by 7 bases and J by 3 bases; unmatched bases: 7. Germline CDR1 and CDR2: MGHDK and SYGVNS. The CDR3 loop spans 16 amino acids. DNA of the CDR3: TGTGCCAGCAAGGACAGGGGAGGATTTGGGGCCAACGTCCTGACTTTC. Protein: CASKDRGGFGANVLTF.

A single count supports this clone. The chain is built from TRBV18 and TRBJ1-5, with D maybe TRBD1 (5 bases). Germline assignment: CDR1 KGHSH and CDR2 LQKENI. The V and J ends lost 3 bases and 0 bases respectively, with 9 bases between them. The CDR3 contains 15 residues. CDR3: CASSPPGASNQPQHF. The CDR3 bases are TGTGCCAGCTCACCCCCTGGGGCTAGCAATCAGCCCCAGCATTTT.

In DNA, the CDR3 is TGTGCCAGCAACGCAGGGAAATTGGGTGGCACTGAAGCTTTCTTT. This gives the protein CASNAGKLGGTEAFF. The genes are TRBV6-6 and TRBJ1-1, with D maybe TRBD1 (5 bases). Germline V gives CDR1 MNHNY, CDR2 SVGAGI (reference sequence). The CDR3 consists of 15 residues. Trimming removed 7 bases at V and 4 bases at J, with 19 bases between.

J is TRBJ2-5 and V is TRBV11-3, with D possibly being TRBD2 (5 bases). V lost 4 bases and J lost 4, with 16 bases in between. The CDR3 is 15 amino acids. CDR1 and CDR2 from the germline V gene are SGHNT and YENEEA. The CDR3 loop is CASSSDYLRRETQYF. CDR3 nucleotide sequence: TGTGCCAGCAGCTCCGACTACCTAAGACGAGAGACCCAGTACTTC. Filled out from reference TRBV11-3 and TRBJ2-5, the complete variable domain reads EAGVVQSPRYKIIEKKQPVAFWCNPISGHNTLYWYLQNLGQGPELLIRYENEEAVDDSQLPKDRFSAERLKGVDSTLKIQPAELGDSAVYLCASSSDYLRRETQYFGPGTRLLVL.

The CDR3 DNA reads TGTGCCAGCAGCTTAGTTGGGGGGATCGAGCAGTACTTC. This codes for CASSLVGGIEQYF. This chain uses TRBV11-2 with TRBJ2-7; D perhaps matches TRBD2 (6 bases). Trimming took off 1 base at V and 6 bases at J, with 10 bases between the two ends. The germline CDR1 and CDR2 sequences are SGHAT and FQNNGV. This CDR3 contains 13 residues.

The genes are TRBV19 and TRBJ1-4, with D hard to call. Per the germline V gene, CDR1 is LNHDA and CDR2 is SQIVND (reference sequence). The length of the CDR3 is 14 residues. Deletions cut 3 bases from V and 7 bases from J, with 12 bases between. In DNA form, the CDR3 reads TGTGCCAGTAGTATGCCTGGGGAGCTTGAAAAACTGTTTTTT. This encodes CASSMPGELEKLFF.

In this sample, this clone turned up once. A read error may produce the germline difference seen at one junction end. The gene calls are TRBV7-7 and TRBJ2-2, with 8 nucleotides matching TRBD1. CDR1 SSHAT and CDR2 FNYEAQ come from the germline V gene (reference sequence). This CDR3 spans 18 amino acids. CDR3 sequence: CASSSEITGTGNTGELFF. The CDR3 bases are TGTGCTAGCAGCTCAGAAATAACCGGGACAGGGAACACCGGGGAGCTGTTTTTT.

This sequence joins TRBV7-9 and TRBJ2-3, with 12 bases that match TRBD2. The V and J ends lost 3 bases and 2 bases, in that order; junction bases with no gene match: 3. Germline CDR1 SEHNR, CDR2 FQNEAQ (reference sequence). The CDR3 loop spans 16 amino acids. Here the CDR3 reads CASSLLAGGLTDTQYF. CDR3 nucleotides: TGTGCCAGCAGCTTGCTAGCGGGAGGGCTCACAGATACGCAGTATTTT.

The chain joins TRBV24-1 to TRBJ2-1; 8 nucleotides match TRBD1. J gave up 7 bases and V 4 bases, and 5 bases lay outside the gene matches. The CDR3 has 14 amino acids. Per the germline V gene, CDR1 is KGHDR and CDR2 is SFDVKD. CDR3 DNA: TGTGCCACCAGTGAATACACAGGGGGTAATGAGCAGTTCTTC. It is translated as CATSEYTGGNEQFF.

The J gene is TRBJ2-3, the V gene TRBV2; 10 bases match TRBD2. CDR1 and CDR2 (germline): SNHLY, FYNNEI. The V gene end was trimmed by 3 bases and the J gene end by 5 bases; junction bases not matched to a gene: 5. CDR3 length: 15 amino acids. CDR3 region: CASSDTSGNKDTQYF. In DNA form, the CDR3 reads TGTGCCAGCAGTGATACTAGCGGGAATAAAGATACGCAGTATTTT.

V gene TRBV12-3 or TRBV12-4 combines with J gene TRBJ1-2; the D is unclear. The CDR3 has 13 residues. Trimming cost V 6 bases and J 6 bases, with 14 bases left between them. The CDR3 loop reads CASRRTQVDGYTF. The DNA for the CDR3 is TGTGCCAGCAGAAGGACTCAGGTGGATGGCTACACCTTC.

The CDR3 spells CASSLATANYGYTF. The CDR3 bases are TGCGCCAGCAGCTTGGCGACAGCCAACTATGGCTACACCTTC. The chain is built from TRBV5-1 and TRBJ1-2; the D gene is possibly TRBD1 (5 bases). The CDR3 has 14 residues. V lost 0 bases to trimming and J lost 2 bases, with 8 bases between them. Germline V gene data show CDR1 as SGHRS and CDR2 as YFSETQ.

The chain links TRBV25-1 to TRBJ2-2, with D possibly TRBD1 on 5 matching bases. This CDR3 has 15 amino acids. V gave up 4 bases and J gave up 7 bases, with 16 bases separating them. Per germline, CDR1 MGHDK and CDR2 SYGVNS. The DNA for the CDR3 is TGTGCCAGCAGTGTTTTGGACAAGCCAGGCGGGGAGCTGTTTTTT. Amino acid sequence: CASSVLDKPGGELFF.

V usage is TRBV18 and J usage is TRBJ1-2; tentatively, D is TRBD1 (6 bases). Deletions cut 1 base from V and 4 bases from J, with 16 bases between. The CDR3 covers 16 residues. From germline, CDR1 is KGHSH and CDR2 LQKENI. Written as DNA, the CDR3 is TGTGCCAGCTCACCACAGGCCGCAGGGGCCGGCTATGGCTACACCTTC. Translation: CASSPQAAGAGYGYTF.

The chain couples TRBV7-9 to TRBJ2-3; 8 positions agree with TRBD2. The germline V gene has CDR1 SEHNR and CDR2 FQNEAQ (reference sequence). The trim removed 5 bases at V and 4 bases at J, leaving 14 bases unmatched. The CDR3 has 17 amino acids. The CDR3 sequence: CASSPRYGREGADTQYF. CDR3 DNA sequence: TGTGCCAGCAGCCCGAGATACGGCCGGGAGGGGGCAGATACGCAGTATTTT. The full variable domain, rest sourced from reference TRBV7-9 and TRBJ2-3, is DTGVSQNPRHKITKRGQNVTFRCDPISEHNRLYWYRQTLGQGPEFLTYFQNEAQLEKSRLLSDRFSAERPKGSFSTLEIQRTEQGDSAMYLCASSPRYGREGADTQYFGPGTRLTVL.

The genes are TRBV18 and TRBJ1-1, with 7 bases lining up with TRBD1. V was pared by 0 bases and J by 3 bases, with 4 bases of the junction left unmatched. This CDR3 region has 15 residues. Germline CDR1 KGHSH, CDR2 LQKENI. DNA for the CDR3: TGTGCCAGCTCACCACCGCAGGGGGTATACACTGAAGCTTTCTTT. This codes for CASSPPQGVYTEAFF.

This rearrangement joins TRBV6-1 to TRBJ1-2; 7 bases map to TRBD1. The CDR3 extends over 15 amino acids. J was trimmed by 3 bases and V by 1 base; bases with no gene match: 5. Germline CDR1 is MNHNS and CDR2 is SASEGT. DNA for the CDR3: TGTGCCAGCAGTGAAGGGCCAGGGGGACACTATGGCTACACCTTC. Translated, it gives CASSEGPGGHYGYTF.